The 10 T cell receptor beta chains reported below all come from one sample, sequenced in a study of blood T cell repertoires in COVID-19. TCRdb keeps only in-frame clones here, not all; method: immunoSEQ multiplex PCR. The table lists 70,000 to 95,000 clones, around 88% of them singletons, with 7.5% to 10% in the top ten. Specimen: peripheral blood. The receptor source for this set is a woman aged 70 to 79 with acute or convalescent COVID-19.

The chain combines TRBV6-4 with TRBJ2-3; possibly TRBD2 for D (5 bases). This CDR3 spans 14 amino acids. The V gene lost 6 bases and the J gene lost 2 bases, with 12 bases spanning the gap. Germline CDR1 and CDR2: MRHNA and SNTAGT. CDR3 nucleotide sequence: TGTGCCAGCAGACCCAGCGGTACCACAGATACGCAGTATTTT. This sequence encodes CASRPSGTTDTQYF.

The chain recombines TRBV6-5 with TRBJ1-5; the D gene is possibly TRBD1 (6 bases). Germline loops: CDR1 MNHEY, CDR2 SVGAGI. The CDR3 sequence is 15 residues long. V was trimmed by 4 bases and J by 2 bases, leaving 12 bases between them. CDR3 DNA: TGTGCCAGCAGTTTAGGGGGGGGAGGCAATCAGCCCCAGCATTTT. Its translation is CASSLGGGGNQPQHF.

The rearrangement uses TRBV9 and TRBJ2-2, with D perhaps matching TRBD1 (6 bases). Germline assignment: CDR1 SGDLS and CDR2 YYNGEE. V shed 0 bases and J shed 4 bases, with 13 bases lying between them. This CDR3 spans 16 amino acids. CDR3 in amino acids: CASSVAGSRGTGELFF. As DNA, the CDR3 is TGTGCCAGCAGCGTAGCTGGGAGCAGGGGCACCGGGGAGCTGTTTTTT. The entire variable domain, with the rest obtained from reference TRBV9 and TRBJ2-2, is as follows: DSGVTQTPKHLITATGQRVTLRCSPRSGDLSVYWYQQSLDQGLQFLIQYYNGEERAKGNILERFSAQQFPDLHSELNLSSLELGDSALYFCASSVAGSRGTGELFFGEGSRLTVL.

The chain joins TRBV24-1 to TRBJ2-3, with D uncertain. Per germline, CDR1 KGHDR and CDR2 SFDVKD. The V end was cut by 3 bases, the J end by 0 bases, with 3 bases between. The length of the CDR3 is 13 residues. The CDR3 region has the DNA TGTGCCACCAGTGATGGCAGCACAGATACGCAGTATTTT. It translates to CATSDGSTDTQYF.

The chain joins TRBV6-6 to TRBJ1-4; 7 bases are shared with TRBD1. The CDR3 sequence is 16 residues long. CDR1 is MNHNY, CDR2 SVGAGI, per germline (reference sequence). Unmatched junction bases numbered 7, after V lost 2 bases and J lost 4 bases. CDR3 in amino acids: CASSYGGTAFNEKLFF. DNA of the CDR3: TGTGCCAGCAGTTACGGGGGGACAGCCTTTAATGAAAAACTGTTTTTT.

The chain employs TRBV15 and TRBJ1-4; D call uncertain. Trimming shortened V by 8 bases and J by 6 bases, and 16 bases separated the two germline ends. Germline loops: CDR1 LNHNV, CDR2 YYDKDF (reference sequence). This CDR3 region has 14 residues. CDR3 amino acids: CATLAGGLDEKLFF. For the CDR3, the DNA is TGTGCCACCCTGGCAGGTGGCTTGGATGAAAAACTGTTTTTT.

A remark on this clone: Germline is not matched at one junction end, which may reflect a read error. The chain's CDR3 is CASSLEDSLVETQYF. In DNA form, the CDR3 reads TGTGCCAGTAGTTTAGAGGACAGCTTGGTGGAGACCCAGTACTTC. The J gene is TRBJ2-5, the V gene TRBV19; TRBD1 might be the D (6 bases). The CDR3 spans 15 residues. Germline CDR1 and CDR2: LNHDA and SQIVND (reference sequence).

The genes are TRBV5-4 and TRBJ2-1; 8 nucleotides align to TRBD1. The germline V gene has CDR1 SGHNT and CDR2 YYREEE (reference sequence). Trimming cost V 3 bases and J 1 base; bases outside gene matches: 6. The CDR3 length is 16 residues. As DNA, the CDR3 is TGTGCCAGCAGCTGGCGGGACAGGAGGTCCTACAATGAGCAGTTCTTC. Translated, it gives CASSWRDRRSYNEQFF.

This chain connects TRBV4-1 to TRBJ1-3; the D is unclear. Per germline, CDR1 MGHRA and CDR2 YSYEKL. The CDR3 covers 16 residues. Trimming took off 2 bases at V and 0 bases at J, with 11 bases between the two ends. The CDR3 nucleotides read TGCGCCAGCAGCCAACGAGGCGAGAGCTCTGGAAACACCATATATTTT. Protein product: CASSQRGESSGNTIYF.

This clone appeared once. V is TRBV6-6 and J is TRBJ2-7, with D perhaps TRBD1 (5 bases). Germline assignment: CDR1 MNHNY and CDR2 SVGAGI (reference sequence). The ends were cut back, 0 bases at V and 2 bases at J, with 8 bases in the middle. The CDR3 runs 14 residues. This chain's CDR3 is CASSYSTGAYEQYF. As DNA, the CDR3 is TGTGCCAGCAGTTACTCTACAGGAGCCTACGAGCAGTACTTC.